These 2 T cell receptor beta chains came from one sample sequenced in a study of T cells in Graves' hyperthyroidism and ophthalmopathy. It was RNA transcripts that yielded the amplified TCR beta CDR3 regions. With the HTBI primer set, the TCR CDR3 went through a first round of RT-PCR. TCRdb re-analysed the multiplex PCR reads in MiXCR, keeping a single row per CDR3 protein. The sample holds about 260,000 distinct CDR3 sequences, less than 30% seen once. Sequencing input: blood. The receptors derive from a man aged 40-55 years with Graves' hyperthyroidism that later progressed to Graves' ophthalmopathy.

This clonotype was detected many times. The chain recombines TRBV19 with TRBJ1-2, with 12 bases aligning to TRBD1. Germline CDR1 reads LNHDA; CDR2 reads SQIVND (reference sequence). V gave up 7 bases and J gave up 4 bases; unmatched junction bases: 13. The CDR3 loop spans 17 amino acids. The CDR3 loop reads CASTDEGTGGSFYGYTF. In DNA form, the CDR3 reads TGTGCCAGTACCGACGAAGGGACAGGGGGCTCTTTCTATGGCTACACCTTC. The full variable domain, in which reference TRBV19 and TRBJ1-2 provide the parts outside the CDR3, is DGGITQSPKYLFRKEGQNVTLSCEQNLNHDAMYWYRQDPGQGLRLIYYSQIVNDFQKGDIAEGYSVSREKKESFPLTVTSAQKNPTAFYLCASTDEGTGGSFYGYTFGSGTRLTVV.

This clonotype came up many times. V gene TRBV11-2 combines with J gene TRBJ2-2; 11 positions match TRBD2. There are 16 residues in the CDR3. CDR1 is SGHAT, CDR2 FQNNGV, per germline. With 5 bases clipped from V and 1 base from J, the junction kept 3 bases outside the gene matches. The CDR3 DNA sequence: TGTGCCAGCAGCCCGACTAGCGGGATGAACACCGGGGAGCTGTTTTTT. It translates to CASSPTSGMNTGELFF.